Described below is a single T cell receptor beta chain sequence and its context. The table came from immunoSEQ multiplex PCR; TCRdb's copy has only in-frame clones and leaves some out. The table has 200,000 to 250,000 clones, roughly nine tenths seen once. This record comes from a study of blood T cell repertoires in COVID-19. The CDR3 extends over 13 amino acids. V was pared by 2 bases and J by 8 bases, with 13 bases between. The V gene's germline CDR1 is SGHNT and CDR2 YYREEE (reference sequence). The sequence was collected from a man aged 55 to 70 with acute or convalescent COVID-19. The chain uses TRBV5-4 and TRBJ1-2; D perhaps matches TRBD1 (6 bases). Sequenced: peripheral blood. CDR3 bases: TGTGCCAGCAGCTTCGGGCCCAGGGGAGGCTACACCTTC. Its translation: CASSFGPRGGYTF.